This T cell receptor (beta chain) was recorded in a study of cytomegalovirus exposure and HLA in healthy donors. Study overall: In terms of ancestry, the Caucasian-associated cluster contained about 80% of the roughly 400 genotyped donors.

In regard to this clone: What it recognizes is unknown.

The V gene's germline CDR1 is SNHLY and CDR2 FYNNEI. Deletions cut 7 bases from V and 7 bases from J, with 10 bases between. The CDR3 has 11 residues. Primers: 60 Vbeta forward and 13 Jbeta reverse. Source study methods: Later analysis identified approximately 88 million unique TCR beta chains, 8.5 million to 13 million shared. Clones were sequenced by immunoSEQ multiplex PCR, and TCRdb holds only the in-frame ones, with some missing. Clone size and the V and J calls come from that table; the DNA yielded D and trimming. This table holds 100,000 to 150,000 clones, over 80% found once. Regarding the study as a whole: Some V segments, TRBV6-2 and TRBV6-3 among them, were indistinguishable and were therefore excluded.

This sequence was found in a boy aged 10-17 years in good health and CMV-seronegative. V usage is TRBV2 and J usage is TRBJ1-1, with a weak D call TRBD1 (5 bases). The sample comprised PBMCs. CDR3 loop: CASMGLCEAFF. The CDR3 DNA sequence: TGTGCCAGCATGGGACTTTGTGAAGCTTTCTTT.